These T cell receptor beta chains were read from a single sample in a study of human T cells and chemical hapten exposure. MiXCR, applied by TCRdb to the RACE reads, yields one record per CDR3 protein. The table shows some 93,000 distinct CDR3 sequences, with over 8% occurring only once. Specimen: whole blood. These TCRs come from a female donor in good health. Some clones in this sample may be carry-over from other donors' samples. Each CDR3 is given with its conserved first and last residue. The D gene is left open where the match is weak. Not all rows give a size; the values are once, few, many and, for expanded clones, a class.

.,TRBJ1-3,TRBV19,14,.,CVSTRGGLGNTIYF,TGTGTCAGTACCCGAGGGGGACTTGGAAACACCATATATTTT
.,TRBJ2-2,TRBV6-2/TRBV6-3,13,many,CASSDLSAGELFF,TGTGCCAGCAGCGACCTTAGCGCCGGGGAGCTGTTTTTT
.,TRBJ1-2,TRBV20-1,12,few,CSARQRNYGYTF,TGCAGTGCAAGACAGCGTAACTATGGCTACACCTTC
TRBD1,TRBJ2-6,TRBV4-1,19,many,CASSQGYLRQGAGANVLTF,TGCGCCAGCAGCCAAGGCTACCTCCGACAGGGGGCTGGGGCCAACGTCCTGACTTTC
TRBD1,TRBJ1-1,TRBV5-1,16,.,CASSLGDRGGNTEAFF,TGCGCCAGCAGCTTGGGCGACAGGGGGGGAAATACTGAAGCTTTCTTT
.,TRBJ1-1,TRBV27,14,few,CASSPSLGNTEAFF,TGTGCCAGCAGTCCATCCCTCGGGAACACTGAAGCTTTCTTT
TRBD1,TRBJ2-2,TRBV9,15,few,CASSLDRANTGELFF,TGTGCCAGCAGCTTAGACAGGGCGAACACCGGGGAGCTGTTTTTT
.,TRBJ1-1,TRBV7-2,14,few,CASSRSNPEVEAFF,TGTGCCAGCAGCCGCTCAAACCCCGAAGTTGAAGCTTTCTTT
TRBD1,TRBJ2-4,TRBV11-2,17,few,CASSNYRGSRAKNIQYF,TGTGCCAGCAGTAATTACAGGGGATCGAGGGCCAAAAACATTCAGTACTTC
.,TRBJ2-7,TRBV29-1,13,few,CSVELQSSYEQYF,TGCAGCGTTGAACTACAGAGCTCCTACGAGCAGTACTTC
.,TRBJ2-1,TRBV30,15,.,CAWSLAYRRTDEQFF,TGTGCCTGGAGCCTAGCGTATCGACGAACTGATGAGCAGTTCTTC
TRBD1,TRBJ2-7,TRBV7-9,13,.,CASSPTGTYEQYF,TGTGCCAGCAGCCCGACAGGGACCTACGAGCAGTACTTC
.,TRBJ1-1,TRBV13,15,.,CASSLAAGTNTEAFF,TGTGCCAGCAGCTTAGCGGCAGGGACGAACACTGAAGCTTTCTTT
TRBD2,TRBJ2-7,TRBV28,14,few,CASSPLAASYEQYF,TGTGCCAGCAGTCCGCTAGCGGCATCCTACGAGCAGTACTTC
.,TRBJ2-7,TRBV2,16,many,CASSELGAGGTYEQYF,TGTGCCAGCAGTGAACTCGGGGCAGGGGGGACCTACGAGCAGTACTTC
.,TRBJ1-5,TRBV5-1,15,.,CASSLAGTGNQPQHF,TGCGCCAGCAGCTTGGCCGGGACGGGGAATCAGCCCCAGCATTTT
.,TRBJ2-6,TRBV27,15,.,CASSFRGSGANVLTF,TGTGCCAGCAGTTTCCGCGGCTCTGGGGCCAACGTCCTGACTTTC
TRBD1,TRBJ2-7,TRBV28,13,medium-sized,CASSQGATYEQYF,TGTGCCAGCAGCCAGGGGGCAACCTACGAGCAGTACTTC
.,TRBJ2-2,TRBV6-5,14,few,CASRTDGNTGELFF,TGTGCCAGCCGAACGGACGGGAACACCGGGGAGCTGTTTTTT
.,TRBJ2-7,TRBV20-1,11,many,CSATSPYEQYF,TGCAGTGCTACTAGCCCCTACGAGCAGTACTTC
TRBD2,TRBJ2-1,TRBV2,14,few,CASSASGRFNEQFF,TGTGCCAGCAGTGCTAGCGGGAGATTCAATGAGCAGTTCTTC
.,TRBJ1-5,TRBV19,14,.,CASSIGQGPQPQHF,TGTGCCAGTAGTATAGGTCAGGGGCCCCAGCCCCAGCATTTT
TRBD2,TRBJ2-1,TRBV11-2,15,.,CASSLEAGDMNEQFF,TGTGCCAGCAGCTTAGAAGCGGGAGATATGAATGAGCAGTTCTTC
.,TRBJ1-3,TRBV28,14,.,CASSSPLSGNTIYF,TGTGCCAGCAGTTCACCACTCTCTGGAAACACCATATATTTT
.,TRBJ1-1,TRBV5-4,13,few,CASREQGDTEAFF,TGTGCCAGCAGAGAACAGGGAGACACTGAAGCTTTCTTT
.,TRBJ2-5,TRBV29-1,16,few,CSVDERVRTSQETQYF,TGCAGCGTTGATGAAAGGGTTAGGACGTCGCAAGAGACCCAGTACTTC
TRBD1,TRBJ2-2,TRBV15,15,few,CATSRGTGTTGELFF,TGTGCCACCAGCAGGGGGACAGGGACGACCGGGGAGCTGTTTTTT
.,TRBJ2-1,TRBV5-1,15,few,CASSLGTTPYNEQFF,TGCGCCAGCAGCTTGGGAACTACCCCTTACAATGAGCAGTTCTTC
TRBD2,TRBJ2-7,TRBV4-1,14,.,CASSTGTTLSEQYF,TGCGCCAGCAGCACCGGGACTACGCTAAGCGAGCAGTACTTC
.,TRBJ2-2,TRBV6-6,14,.,CASSSSGQSRELFF,TGTGCCAGCAGTTCATCCGGACAAAGTAGGGAGCTGTTTTTT